This TCR beta chain was captured in a study of early T cells in non-severe SARS-CoV-2 infection. Study summary: Unpaired chains resulted from sequencing bulk RNA of unsorted whole blood.

V lost 1 base, J lost 2 bases, and 7 bases stayed unmatched. The CDR3 extends over 16 amino acids. Germline V gene data show CDR1 as SNHLY and CDR2 as FYNNEI. Individual cDNA molecules received unique molecular identifiers during library preparation. TCRdb analysed the 5' RACE reads with MiXCR anew, one entry per CDR3 protein. The sample consists of more than 65,000 distinct CDR3 sequences, around an eighth of them appearing once. The chain recombines TRBV2 with TRBJ1-2; TRBD1 aligns across 7 bases. Sequenced here: whole blood, sampled at baseline. The receptor was isolated from an adult who was a healthcare worker with PCR-confirmed SARS-CoV-2 infection or an uninfected control (not recorded which). CDR3 nucleotide sequence: TGTGCCAGCAGTGAAGGAGTCAGGGGGACCAACTATGGCTACACCTTC. Translated: CASSEGVRGTNYGYTF.